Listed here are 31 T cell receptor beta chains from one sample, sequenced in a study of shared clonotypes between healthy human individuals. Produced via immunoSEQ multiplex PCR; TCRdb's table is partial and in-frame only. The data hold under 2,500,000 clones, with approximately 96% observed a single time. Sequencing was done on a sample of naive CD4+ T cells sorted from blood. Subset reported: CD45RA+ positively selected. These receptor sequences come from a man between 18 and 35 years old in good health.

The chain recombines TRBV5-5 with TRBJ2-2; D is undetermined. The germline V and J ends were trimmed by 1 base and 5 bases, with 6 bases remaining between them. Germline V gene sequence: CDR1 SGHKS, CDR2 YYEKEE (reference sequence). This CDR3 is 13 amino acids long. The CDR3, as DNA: TGTGCCAGCAGCTTGTTTGGGACCGGGGAGCTGTTTTTT. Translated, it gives CASSLFGTGELFF.

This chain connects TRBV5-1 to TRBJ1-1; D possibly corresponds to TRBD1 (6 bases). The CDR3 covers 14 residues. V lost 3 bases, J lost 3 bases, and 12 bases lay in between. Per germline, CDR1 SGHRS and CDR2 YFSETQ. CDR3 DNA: TGCGCCAGCAGCTGGACAGCGGGGGACACTGAAGCTTTCTTT. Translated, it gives CASSWTAGDTEAFF.

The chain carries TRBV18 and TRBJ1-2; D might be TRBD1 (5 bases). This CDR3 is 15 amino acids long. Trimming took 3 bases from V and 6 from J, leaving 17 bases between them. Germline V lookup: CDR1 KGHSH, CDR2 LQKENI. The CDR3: CASSPSAGWGNGYTF. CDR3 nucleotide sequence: TGTGCCAGCTCACCGAGCGCAGGGTGGGGAAATGGCTACACCTTC.

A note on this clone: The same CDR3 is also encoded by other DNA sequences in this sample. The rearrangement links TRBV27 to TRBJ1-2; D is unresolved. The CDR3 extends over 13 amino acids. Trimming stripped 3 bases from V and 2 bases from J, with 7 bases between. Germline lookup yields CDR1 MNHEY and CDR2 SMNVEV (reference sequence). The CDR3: CASSLAGNYGYTF. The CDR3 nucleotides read TGTGCCAGCAGTTTGGCCGGGAACTATGGCTACACCTTC.

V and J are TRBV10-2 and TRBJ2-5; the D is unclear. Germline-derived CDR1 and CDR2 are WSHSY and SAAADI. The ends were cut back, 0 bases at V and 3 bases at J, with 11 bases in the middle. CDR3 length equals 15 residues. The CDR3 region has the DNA TGCGCCAGCAGTGAGTCGATTTTGAAAAAAGAGACCCAGTACTTC. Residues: CASSESILKKETQYF.

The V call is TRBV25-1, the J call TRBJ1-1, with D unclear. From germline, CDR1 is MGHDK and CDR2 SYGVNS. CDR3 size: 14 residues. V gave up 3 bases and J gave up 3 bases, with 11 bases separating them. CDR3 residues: CASSDFNRDTEAFF. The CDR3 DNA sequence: TGTGCCAGCAGTGACTTCAACCGGGACACTGAAGCTTTCTTT.

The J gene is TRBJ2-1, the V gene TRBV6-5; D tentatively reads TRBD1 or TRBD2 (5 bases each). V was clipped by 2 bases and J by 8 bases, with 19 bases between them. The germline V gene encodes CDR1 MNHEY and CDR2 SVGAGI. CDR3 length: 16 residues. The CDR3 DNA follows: TGTGCCAGCAGTTACATTGGGACCGTAGGGATTCATGAGCAGTTCTTC. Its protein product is CASSYIGTVGIHEQFF.

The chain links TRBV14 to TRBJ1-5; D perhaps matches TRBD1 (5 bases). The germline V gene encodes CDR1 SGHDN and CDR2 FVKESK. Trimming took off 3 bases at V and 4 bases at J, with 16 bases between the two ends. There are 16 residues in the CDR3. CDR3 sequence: CASSHGRQSPNQPQHF. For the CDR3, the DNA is TGTGCCAGCAGCCATGGGAGACAGAGCCCGAATCAGCCCCAGCATTTT.

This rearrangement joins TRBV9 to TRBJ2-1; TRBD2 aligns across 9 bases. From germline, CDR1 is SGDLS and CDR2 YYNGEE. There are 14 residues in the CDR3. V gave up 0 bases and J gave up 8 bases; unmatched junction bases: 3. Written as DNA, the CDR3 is TGTGCCAGCAGCGTAGTAGCGGGGGTTCATGAGCAGTTCTTC. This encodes CASSVVAGVHEQFF.

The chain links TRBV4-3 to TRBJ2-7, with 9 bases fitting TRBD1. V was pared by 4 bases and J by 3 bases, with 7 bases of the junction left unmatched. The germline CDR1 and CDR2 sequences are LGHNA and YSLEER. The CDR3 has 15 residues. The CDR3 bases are TGCGCCAGCAGCCGGAGCGGGACAGGGAACTACGAGCAGTACTTC. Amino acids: CASSRSGTGNYEQYF.

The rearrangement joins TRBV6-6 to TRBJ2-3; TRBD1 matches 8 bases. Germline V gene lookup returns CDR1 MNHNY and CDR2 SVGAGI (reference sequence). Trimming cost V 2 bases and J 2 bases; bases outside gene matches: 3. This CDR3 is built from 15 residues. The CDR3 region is CASSYRQGTTDTQYF. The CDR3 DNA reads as TGTGCCAGCAGTTACAGACAGGGGACCACAGATACGCAGTATTTT.

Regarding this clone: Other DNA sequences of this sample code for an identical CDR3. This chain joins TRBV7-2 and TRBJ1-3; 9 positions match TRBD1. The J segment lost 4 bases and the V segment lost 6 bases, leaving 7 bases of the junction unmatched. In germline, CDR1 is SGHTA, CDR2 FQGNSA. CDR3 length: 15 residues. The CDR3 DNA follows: TGTGCCAGCAGTTTTGACAGGGGGTCCGGAAACACCATATATTTT. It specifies CASSFDRGSGNTIYF.

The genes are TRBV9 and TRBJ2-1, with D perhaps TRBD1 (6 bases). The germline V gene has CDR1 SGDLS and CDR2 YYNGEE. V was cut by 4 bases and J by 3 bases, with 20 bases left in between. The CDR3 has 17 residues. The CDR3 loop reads CASSPQHLRDNYNEQFF. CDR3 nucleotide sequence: TGTGCCAGCAGCCCCCAGCATCTCCGGGACAACTACAATGAGCAGTTCTTC.

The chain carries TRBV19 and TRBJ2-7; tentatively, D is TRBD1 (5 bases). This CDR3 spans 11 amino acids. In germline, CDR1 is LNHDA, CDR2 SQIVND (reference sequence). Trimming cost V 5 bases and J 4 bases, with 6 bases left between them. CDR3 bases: TGTGCCAGTAGTTCAGGGTACGAGCAGTACTTC. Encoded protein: CASSSGYEQYF.

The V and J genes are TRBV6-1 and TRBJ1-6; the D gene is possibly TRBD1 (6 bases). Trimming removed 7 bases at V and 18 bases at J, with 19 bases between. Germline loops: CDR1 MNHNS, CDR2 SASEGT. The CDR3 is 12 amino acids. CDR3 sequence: CASNLSGVLTHF. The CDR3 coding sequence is TGTGCCAGCAATCTCTCAGGGGTCCTTACCCACTTT.

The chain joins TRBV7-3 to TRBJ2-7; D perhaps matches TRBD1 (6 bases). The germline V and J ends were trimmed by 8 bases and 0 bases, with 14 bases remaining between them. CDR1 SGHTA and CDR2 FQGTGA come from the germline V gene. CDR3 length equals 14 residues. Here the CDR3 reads CASAAGTLSYEQYF. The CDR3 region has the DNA TGTGCCAGCGCCGCCGGGACACTCTCCTACGAGCAGTACTTC.

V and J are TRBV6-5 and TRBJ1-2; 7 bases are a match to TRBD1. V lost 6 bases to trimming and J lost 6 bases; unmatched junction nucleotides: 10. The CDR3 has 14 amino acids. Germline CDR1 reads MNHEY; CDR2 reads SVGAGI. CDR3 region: CASRPTTGNDGYTF. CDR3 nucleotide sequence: TGTGCCAGCAGACCCACGACAGGGAACGATGGCTACACCTTC.

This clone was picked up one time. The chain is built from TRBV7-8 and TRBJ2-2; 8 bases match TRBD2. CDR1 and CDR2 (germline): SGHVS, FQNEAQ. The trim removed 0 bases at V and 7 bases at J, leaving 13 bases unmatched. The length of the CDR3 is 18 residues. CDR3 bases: TGTGCCAGCAGCTTAGCAGGGGGTAGCGGGATTCAAGTCGGGGAGCTGTTTTTT. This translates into CASSLAGGSGIQVGELFF.

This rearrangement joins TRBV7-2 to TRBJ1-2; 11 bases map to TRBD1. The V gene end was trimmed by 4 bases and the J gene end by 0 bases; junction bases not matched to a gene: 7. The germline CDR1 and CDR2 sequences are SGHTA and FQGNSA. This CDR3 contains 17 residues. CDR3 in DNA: TGTGCCAGCAGCTACCGGGACAGGGGGAGAGCTAACTATGGCTACACCTTC. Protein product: CASSYRDRGRANYGYTF.

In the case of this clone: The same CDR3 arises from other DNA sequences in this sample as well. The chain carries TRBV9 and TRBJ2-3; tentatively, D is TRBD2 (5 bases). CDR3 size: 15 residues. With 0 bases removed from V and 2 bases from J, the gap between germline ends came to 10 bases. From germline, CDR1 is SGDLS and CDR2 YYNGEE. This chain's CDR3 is CASSVVGLYTDTQYF. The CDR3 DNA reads TGTGCCAGCAGCGTAGTAGGACTCTACACAGATACGCAGTATTTT.

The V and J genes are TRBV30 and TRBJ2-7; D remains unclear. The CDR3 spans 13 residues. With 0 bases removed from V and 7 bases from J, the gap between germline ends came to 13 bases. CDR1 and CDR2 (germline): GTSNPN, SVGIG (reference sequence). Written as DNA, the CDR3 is TGTGCCTGGAGTGTAGGTGGGCCGCTAGAGCAGTACTTC. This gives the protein CAWSVGGPLEQYF.

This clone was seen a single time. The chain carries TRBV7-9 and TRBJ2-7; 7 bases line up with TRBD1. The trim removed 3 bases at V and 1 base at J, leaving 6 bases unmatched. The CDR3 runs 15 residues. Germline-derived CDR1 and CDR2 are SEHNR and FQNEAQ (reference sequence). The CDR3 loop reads CASSLGQPQSYEQYF. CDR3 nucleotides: TGTGCCAGCAGCTTGGGACAGCCGCAATCCTACGAGCAGTACTTC. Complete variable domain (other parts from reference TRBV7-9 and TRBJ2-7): DTGVSQNPRHKITKRGQNVTFRCDPISEHNRLYWYRQTLGQGPEFLTYFQNEAQLEKSRLLSDRFSAERPKGSFSTLEIQRTEQGDSAMYLCASSLGQPQSYEQYFGPGTRLTVT.

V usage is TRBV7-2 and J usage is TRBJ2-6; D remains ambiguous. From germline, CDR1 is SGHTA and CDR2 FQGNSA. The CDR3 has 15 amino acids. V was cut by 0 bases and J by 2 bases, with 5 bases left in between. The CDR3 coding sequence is TGTGCCAGCAGCTTAGCATTGACTGGGGCCAACGTCCTGACTTTC. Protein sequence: CASSLALTGANVLTF.

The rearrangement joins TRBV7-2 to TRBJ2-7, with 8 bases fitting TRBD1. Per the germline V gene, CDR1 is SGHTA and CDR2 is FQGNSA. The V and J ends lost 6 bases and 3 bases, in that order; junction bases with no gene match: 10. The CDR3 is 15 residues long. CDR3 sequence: CASRLGRDRGYEQYF. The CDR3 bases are TGTGCCAGCAGGCTTGGTCGAGACAGGGGCTACGAGCAGTACTTC.

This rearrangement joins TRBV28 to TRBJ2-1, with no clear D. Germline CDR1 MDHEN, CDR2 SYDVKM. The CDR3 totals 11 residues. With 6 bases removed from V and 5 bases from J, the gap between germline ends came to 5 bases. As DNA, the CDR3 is TGTGCCAGCAGGTCCAACAATGAGCAGTTCTTC. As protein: CASRSNNEQFF.

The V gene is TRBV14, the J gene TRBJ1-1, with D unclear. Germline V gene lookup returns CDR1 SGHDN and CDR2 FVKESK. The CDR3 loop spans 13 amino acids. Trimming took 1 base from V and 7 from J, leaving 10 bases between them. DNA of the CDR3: TGTGCCAGCAGCCAAGTTCTGGGTCTTGAAGCTTTCTTT. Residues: CASSQVLGLEAFF. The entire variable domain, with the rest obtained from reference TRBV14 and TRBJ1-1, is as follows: EAGVTQFPSHSVIEKGQTVTLRCDPISGHDNLYWYRRVMGKEIKFLLHFVKESKQDESGMPNNRFLAERTGGTYSTLKVQPAELEDSGVYFCASSQVLGLEAFFGQGTRLTVV.

The CDR3 reads CACYRVGPSEQYF. The CDR3 DNA reads TGTGCCTGTTACAGGGTCGGACCCTCCGAGCAGTACTTC. V is TRBV30 and J is TRBJ2-7; tentatively, D is TRBD1 (6 bases). From germline, CDR1 is GTSNPN and CDR2 SVGIG (reference sequence). Trimming shortened V by 6 bases and J by 6 bases, and 18 bases separated the two germline ends. There are 13 residues in the CDR3.

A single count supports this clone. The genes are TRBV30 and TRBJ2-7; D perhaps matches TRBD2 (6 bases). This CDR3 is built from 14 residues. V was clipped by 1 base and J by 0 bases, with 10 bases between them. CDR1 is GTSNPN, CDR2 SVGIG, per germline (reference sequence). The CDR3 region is CAWSASASSYEQYF. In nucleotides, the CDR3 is TGTGCCTGGAGTGCTAGCGCCAGCTCCTACGAGCAGTACTTC.

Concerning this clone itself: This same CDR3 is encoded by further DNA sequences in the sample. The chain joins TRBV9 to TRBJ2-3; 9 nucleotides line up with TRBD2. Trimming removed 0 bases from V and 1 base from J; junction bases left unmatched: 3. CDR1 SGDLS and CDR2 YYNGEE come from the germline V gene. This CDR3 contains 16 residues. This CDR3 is CASSVGPSGGTDTQYF. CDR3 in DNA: TGTGCCAGCAGCGTAGGACCTAGCGGGGGCACAGATACGCAGTATTTT.

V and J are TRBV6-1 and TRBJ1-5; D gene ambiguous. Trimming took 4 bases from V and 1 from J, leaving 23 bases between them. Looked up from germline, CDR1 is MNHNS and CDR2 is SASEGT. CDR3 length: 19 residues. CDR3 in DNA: TGTGCCAGCAGTGGTGGAAAAACCGGCCTTCATGCGAGCAATCAGCCCCAGCATTTT. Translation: CASSGGKTGLHASNQPQHF.

CDR3 nucleotides: TGTGCCAGCAGCTCCCGGGAACTAGCCTACGAGCAGTACTTC. Translated, it gives CASSSRELAYEQYF. The chain couples TRBV5-4 to TRBJ2-7; D is possibly TRBD2 (5 bases). The CDR3 consists of 14 residues. Germline V lookup: CDR1 SGHNT, CDR2 YYREEE (reference sequence). Trimming took 3 bases from V and 2 from J, leaving 12 bases between them.